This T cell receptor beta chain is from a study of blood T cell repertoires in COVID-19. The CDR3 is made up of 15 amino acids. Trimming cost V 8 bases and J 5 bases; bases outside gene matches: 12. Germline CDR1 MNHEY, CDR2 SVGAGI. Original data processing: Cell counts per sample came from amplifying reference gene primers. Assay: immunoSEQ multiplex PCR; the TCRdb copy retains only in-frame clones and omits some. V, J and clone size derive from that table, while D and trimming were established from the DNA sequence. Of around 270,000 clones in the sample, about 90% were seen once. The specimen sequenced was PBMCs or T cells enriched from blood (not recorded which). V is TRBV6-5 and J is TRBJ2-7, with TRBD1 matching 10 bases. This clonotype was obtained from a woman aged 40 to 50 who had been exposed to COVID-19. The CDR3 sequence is CASGRQGADADEQYF. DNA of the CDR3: TGTGCCAGCGGGAGACAGGGGGCGGATGCGGACGAGCAGTACTTC.